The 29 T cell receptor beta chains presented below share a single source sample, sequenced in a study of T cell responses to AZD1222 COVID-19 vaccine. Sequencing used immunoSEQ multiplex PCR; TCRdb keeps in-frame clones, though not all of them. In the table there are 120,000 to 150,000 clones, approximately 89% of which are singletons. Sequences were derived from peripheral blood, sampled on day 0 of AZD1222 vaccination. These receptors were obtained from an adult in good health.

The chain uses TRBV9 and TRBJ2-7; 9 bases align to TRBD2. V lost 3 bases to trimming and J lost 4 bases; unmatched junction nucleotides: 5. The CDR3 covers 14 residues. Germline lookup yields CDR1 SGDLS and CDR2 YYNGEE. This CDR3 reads CASSAGTSSYEQYF. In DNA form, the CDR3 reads TGTGCCAGCAGCGCCGGGACTAGCAGTTACGAGCAGTACTTC.

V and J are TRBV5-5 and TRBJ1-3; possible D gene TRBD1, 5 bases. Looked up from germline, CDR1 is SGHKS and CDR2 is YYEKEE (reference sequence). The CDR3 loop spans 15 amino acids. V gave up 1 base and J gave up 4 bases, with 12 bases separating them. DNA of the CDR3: TGTGCCAGCAGCTTGAGCCAGGGTTCAGGAAACACCATATATTTT. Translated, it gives CASSLSQGSGNTIYF. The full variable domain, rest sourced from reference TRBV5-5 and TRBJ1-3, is DAGVTQSPTHLIKTRGQQVTLRCSPISGHKSVSWYQQVLGQGPQFIFQYYEKEERGRGNFPDRFSARQFPNYSSELNVNALLLGDSALYLCASSLSQGSGNTIYFGEGSWLTVV.

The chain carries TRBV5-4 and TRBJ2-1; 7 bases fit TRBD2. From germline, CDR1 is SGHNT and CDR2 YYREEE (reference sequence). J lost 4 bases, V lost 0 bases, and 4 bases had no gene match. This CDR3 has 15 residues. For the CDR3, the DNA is TGTGCCAGCAGCTTGGTGGCTAGCGGTTACAATGAGCAGTTCTTC. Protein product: CASSLVASGYNEQFF.

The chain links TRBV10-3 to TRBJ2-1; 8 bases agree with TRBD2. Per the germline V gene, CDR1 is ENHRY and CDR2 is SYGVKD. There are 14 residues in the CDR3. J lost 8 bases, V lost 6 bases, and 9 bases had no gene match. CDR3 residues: CAIRRTSSVDEQFF. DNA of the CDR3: TGTGCCATCAGGCGGACTAGCTCAGTCGATGAGCAGTTCTTC.

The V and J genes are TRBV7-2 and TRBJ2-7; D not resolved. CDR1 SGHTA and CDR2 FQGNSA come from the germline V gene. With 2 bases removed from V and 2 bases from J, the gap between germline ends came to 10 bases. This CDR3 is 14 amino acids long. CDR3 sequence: CASSLYDGTYEQYF. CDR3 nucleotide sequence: TGTGCCAGCAGCTTATACGACGGAACCTACGAGCAGTACTTC.

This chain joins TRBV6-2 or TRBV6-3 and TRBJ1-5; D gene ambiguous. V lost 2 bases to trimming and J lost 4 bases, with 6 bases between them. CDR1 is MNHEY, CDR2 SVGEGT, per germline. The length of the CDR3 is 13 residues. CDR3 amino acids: CASSYPNNQPQHF. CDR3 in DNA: TGTGCCAGCAGTTACCCGAATAATCAGCCCCAGCATTTT.

CDR3: CASRLARGGSYEQYF. CDR3 DNA: TGTGCCAGCAGACTGGCGCGGGGTGGATCCTACGAGCAGTACTTC. This chain joins TRBV28 and TRBJ2-7; the D gene is possibly TRBD2 (6 bases). The length of the CDR3 is 15 residues. CDR1 is MDHEN, CDR2 SYDVKM, per germline. The germline V and J ends were trimmed by 6 bases and 1 base, with 16 bases remaining between them.

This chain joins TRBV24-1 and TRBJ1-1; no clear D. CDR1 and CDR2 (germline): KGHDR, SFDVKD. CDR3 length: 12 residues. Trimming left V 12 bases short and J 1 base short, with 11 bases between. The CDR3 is CAAGERNTEAFF. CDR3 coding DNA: TGTGCCGCCGGGGAGCGGAACACTGAAGCTTTCTTT.

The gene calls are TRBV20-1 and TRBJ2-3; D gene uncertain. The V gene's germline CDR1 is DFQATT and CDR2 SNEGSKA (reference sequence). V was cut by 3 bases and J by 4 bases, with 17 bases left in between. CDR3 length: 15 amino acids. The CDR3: CSASPLRPGSDTQYF. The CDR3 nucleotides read TGCAGTGCTAGTCCCCTTAGGCCCGGTTCAGATACGCAGTATTTT.

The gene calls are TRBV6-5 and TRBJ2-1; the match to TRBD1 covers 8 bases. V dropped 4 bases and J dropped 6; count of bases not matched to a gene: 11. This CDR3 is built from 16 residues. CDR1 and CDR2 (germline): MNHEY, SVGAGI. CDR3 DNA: TGTGCCAGCAGTTCCCGGACAGGGAGTATTGTCAATGAGCAGTTCTTC. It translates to CASSSRTGSIVNEQFF.

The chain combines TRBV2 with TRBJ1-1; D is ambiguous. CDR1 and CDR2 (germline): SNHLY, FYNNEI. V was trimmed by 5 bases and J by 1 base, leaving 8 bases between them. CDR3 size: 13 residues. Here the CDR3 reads CASSREQNTEAFF. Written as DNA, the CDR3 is TGTGCCAGCAGTAGGGAACAGAACACTGAAGCTTTCTTT.

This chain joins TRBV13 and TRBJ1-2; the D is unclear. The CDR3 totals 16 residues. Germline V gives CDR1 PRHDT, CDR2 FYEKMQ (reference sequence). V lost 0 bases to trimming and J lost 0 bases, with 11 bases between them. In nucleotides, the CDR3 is TGTGCCAGCAGCTTAGGCGAGGACCTTTCTAACTATGGCTACACCTTC. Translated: CASSLGEDLSNYGYTF.

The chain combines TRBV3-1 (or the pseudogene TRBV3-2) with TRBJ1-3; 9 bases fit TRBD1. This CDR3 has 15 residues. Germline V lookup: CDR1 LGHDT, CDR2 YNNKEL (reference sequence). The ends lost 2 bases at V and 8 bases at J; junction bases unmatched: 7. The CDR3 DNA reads TGTGCCAGCAGCCAACCGGGACAGGGATGGGACACCATATATTTT. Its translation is CASSQPGQGWDTIYF.

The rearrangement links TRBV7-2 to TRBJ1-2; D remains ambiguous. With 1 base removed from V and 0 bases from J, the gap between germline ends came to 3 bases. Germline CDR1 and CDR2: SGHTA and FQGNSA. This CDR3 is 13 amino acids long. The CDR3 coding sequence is TGTGCCAGCAGCTTAGACCCTAACTATGGCTACACCTTC. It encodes CASSLDPNYGYTF.

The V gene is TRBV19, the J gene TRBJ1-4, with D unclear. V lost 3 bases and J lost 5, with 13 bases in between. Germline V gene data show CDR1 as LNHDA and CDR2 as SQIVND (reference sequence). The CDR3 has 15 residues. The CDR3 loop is CASSIGLQPNEKLFF. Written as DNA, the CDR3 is TGTGCCAGTAGTATTGGGTTACAGCCAAATGAAAAACTGTTTTTT. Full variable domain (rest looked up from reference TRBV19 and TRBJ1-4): DGGITQSPKYLFRKEGQNVTLSCEQNLNHDAMYWYRQDPGQGLRLIYYSQIVNDFQKGDIAEGYSVSREKKESFPLTVTSAQKNPTAFYLCASSIGLQPNEKLFFGSGTQLSVL.

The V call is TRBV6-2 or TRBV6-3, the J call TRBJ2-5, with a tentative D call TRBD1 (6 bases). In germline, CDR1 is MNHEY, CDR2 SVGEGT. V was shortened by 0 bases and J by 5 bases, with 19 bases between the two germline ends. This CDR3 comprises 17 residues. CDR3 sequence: CASSYSDRIRRGETQYF. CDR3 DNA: TGTGCCAGCAGTTACTCGGACCGTATCCGAAGGGGGGAGACCCAGTACTTC.

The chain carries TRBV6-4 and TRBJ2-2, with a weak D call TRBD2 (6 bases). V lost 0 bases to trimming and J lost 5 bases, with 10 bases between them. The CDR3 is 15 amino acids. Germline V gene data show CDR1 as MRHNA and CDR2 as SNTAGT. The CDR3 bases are TGTGCCAGCAGTGACTCTCCGGGGGAGACCGGGGAGCTGTTTTTT. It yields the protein CASSDSPGETGELFF.

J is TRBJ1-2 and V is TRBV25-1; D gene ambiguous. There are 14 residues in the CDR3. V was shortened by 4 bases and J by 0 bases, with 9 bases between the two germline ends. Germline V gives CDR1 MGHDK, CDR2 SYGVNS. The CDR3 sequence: CASSGHGSNYGYTF. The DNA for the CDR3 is TGTGCCAGCAGTGGACATGGATCTAACTATGGCTACACCTTC.

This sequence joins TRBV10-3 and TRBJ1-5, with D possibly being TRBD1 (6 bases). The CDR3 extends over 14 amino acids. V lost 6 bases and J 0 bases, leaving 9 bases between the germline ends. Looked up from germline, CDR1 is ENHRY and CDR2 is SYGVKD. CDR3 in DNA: TGTGCCATCAGGGACAGTTATAGCAATCAGCCCCAGCATTTT. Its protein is CAIRDSYSNQPQHF.

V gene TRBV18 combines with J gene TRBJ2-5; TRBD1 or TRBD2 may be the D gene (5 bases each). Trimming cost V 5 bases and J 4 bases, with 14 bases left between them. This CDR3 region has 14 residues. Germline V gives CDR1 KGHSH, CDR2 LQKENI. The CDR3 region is CASSWDGDGETQYF. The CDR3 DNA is TGTGCCAGCTCATGGGACGGAGACGGAGAGACCCAGTACTTC. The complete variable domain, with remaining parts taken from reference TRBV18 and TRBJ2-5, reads NAGVMQNPRHLVRRRGQEARLRCSPMKGHSHVYWYRQLPEEGLKFMVYLQKENIIDESGMPKERFSAEFPKEGPSILRIQQVVRGDSAAYFCASSWDGDGETQYFGPGTRLLVL.

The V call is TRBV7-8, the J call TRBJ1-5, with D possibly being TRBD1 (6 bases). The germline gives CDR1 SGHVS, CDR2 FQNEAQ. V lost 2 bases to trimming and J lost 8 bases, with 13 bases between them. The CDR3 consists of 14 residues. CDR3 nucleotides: TGTGCCAGCAGCTTATGGGGGGCGACGGAGCCCCAGCATTTT. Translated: CASSLWGATEPQHF.

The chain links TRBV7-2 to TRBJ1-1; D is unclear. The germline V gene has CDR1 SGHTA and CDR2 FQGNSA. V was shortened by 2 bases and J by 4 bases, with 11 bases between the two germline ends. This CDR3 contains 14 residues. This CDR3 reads CASSLIPGGTEAFF. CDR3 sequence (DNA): TGTGCCAGCAGCTTAATCCCTGGCGGCACTGAAGCTTTCTTT. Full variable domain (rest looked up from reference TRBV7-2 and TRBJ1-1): GAGVSQSPSNKVTEKGKDVELRCDPISGHTALYWYRQSLGQGLEFLIYFQGNSAPDKSGLPSDRFSAERTGGSVSTLTIQRTQQEDSAVYLCASSLIPGGTEAFFGQGTRLTVV.

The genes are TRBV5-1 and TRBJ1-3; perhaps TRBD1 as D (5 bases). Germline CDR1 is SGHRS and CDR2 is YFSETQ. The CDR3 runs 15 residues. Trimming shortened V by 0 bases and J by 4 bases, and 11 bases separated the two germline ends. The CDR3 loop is CASSLGQPDGNTIYF. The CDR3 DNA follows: TGCGCCAGCAGCTTGGGACAGCCGGACGGAAACACCATATATTTT.

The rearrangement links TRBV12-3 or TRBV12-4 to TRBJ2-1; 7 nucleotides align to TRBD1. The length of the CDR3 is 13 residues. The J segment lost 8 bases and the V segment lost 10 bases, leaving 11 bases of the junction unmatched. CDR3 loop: CATRKGTVHEQFF. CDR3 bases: TGTGCCACCCGGAAGGGGACAGTACATGAGCAGTTCTTC.

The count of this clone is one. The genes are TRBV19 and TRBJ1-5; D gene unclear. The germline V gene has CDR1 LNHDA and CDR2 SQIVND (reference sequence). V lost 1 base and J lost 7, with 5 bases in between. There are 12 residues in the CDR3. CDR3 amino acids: CASSIVGQPQHF. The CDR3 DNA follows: TGTGCCAGTAGTATAGTGGGGCAGCCCCAGCATTTT.

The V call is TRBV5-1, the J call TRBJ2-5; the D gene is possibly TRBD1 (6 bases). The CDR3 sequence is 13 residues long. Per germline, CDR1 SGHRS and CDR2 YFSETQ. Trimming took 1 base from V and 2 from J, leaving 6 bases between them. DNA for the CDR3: TGCGCCAGCAGCTTGCAGGGGCAAGAGACCCAGTACTTC. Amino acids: CASSLQGQETQYF.

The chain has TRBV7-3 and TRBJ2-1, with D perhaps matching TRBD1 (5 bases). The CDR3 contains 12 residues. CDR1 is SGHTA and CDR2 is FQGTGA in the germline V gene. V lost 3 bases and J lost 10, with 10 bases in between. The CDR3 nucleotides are TGTGCCAGCAGCTTCCGACAGAACGAGCAGTTCTTC. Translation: CASSFRQNEQFF. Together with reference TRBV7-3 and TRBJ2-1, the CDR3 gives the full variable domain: GAGVSQTPSNKVTEKGKYVELRCDPISGHTALYWYRQSLGQGPEFLIYFQGTGAADDSGLPNDRFFAVRPEGSVSTLKIQRTERGDSAVYLCASSFRQNEQFFGPGTRLTVL.

The CDR3 DNA sequence: TGTGCCAGCAGTCCTCAGGGGTTACTAGCCAAAAACATTCAGTACTTC. This translates into CASSPQGLLAKNIQYF. V gene TRBV28 combines with J gene TRBJ2-4, with D perhaps matching TRBD1 (6 bases). The V gene lost 5 bases and the J gene lost 0 bases, with 14 bases spanning the gap. In germline, CDR1 is MDHEN, CDR2 SYDVKM. This CDR3 is 16 amino acids long.

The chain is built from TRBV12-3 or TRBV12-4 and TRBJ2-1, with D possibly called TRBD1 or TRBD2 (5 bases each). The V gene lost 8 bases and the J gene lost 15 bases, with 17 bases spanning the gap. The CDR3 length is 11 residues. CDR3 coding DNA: TGTGCCAGCCGTACCAGGGACCTCGGGTTCTTC. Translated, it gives CASRTRDLGFF.